This T cell receptor beta chain originates from a study of cytomegalovirus exposure and HLA in healthy donors (dated by TCRdb to 2016 to 2017). In terms of the full investigation: An earlier analysis of several hundred of the donors reported about 260 Gb of sequence data and some 110 million unique TCR beta sequences obtained from 150 million to 200 million T cells. To predict cytomegalovirus infection status, the study combined high-throughput TCR immunosequencing, statistical association of individual TCRs with disease status, and machine learning. The study aimed to test whether signatures of past pathogen exposure could be identified by cataloging public T cell receptors. Across approximately 400 genotyped donors of the cohort, an average of about 240,000 unique TCR beta nucleotide sequences per donor were sequenced, and approximately 19% of those sequences were non-productive. The number of donors typed differed by locus, with roughly 629-640 for A, B, C, DRB1 and DQB1, around 560 for DQA1, 600 to 610 for DPA1, and under 490 for DPB1. The T cell repertoires of 666 subjects were profiled by immunosequencing and related to cytomegalovirus serostatus. About 330 gigabases of sequencing data and approximately 92 million unique TCR sequences made up an early release that covered roughly 670 HLA-typed donors. The genetic ancestry cluster associated with self-reported Caucasian donors included around four fifths of the roughly 390 genotyped donors. Rather than drawing on any new phenotypic data, the later analysis identified candidate immune exposures from TCR beta sequences and the way those sequences occurred across donors. An earlier analysis of fewer than 750 of the donors used high-throughput TCR beta sequencing to judge whether each TCR beta V gene segment behaved as functional or pseudogenic. In addition to the first cohort of approximately 650 subjects, a separate validation cohort of some 120 different subjects was used. To study patterns of TCR occurrence, a later analysis re-analyzed previously published TCR beta repertoires from more than 550 donors and added high-resolution HLA genotyping. Donor age, sex, ethnicity and CMV serostatus were compiled together with the repertoire data. Every repertoire in the discovery cohort had been generated on one and the same sequencing platform. Roughly 5 DR-DQ haplotypes were treated as single units for association and clustering because of strong linkage in the cohort. Genome-wide SNP genotypes for about 55% of the roughly 670 donors were used in a later genetic analysis, which treated that subset as a discovery cohort. Both class I and class II loci were covered by HLA typing, at four-digit resolution. The study at large found these results: An earlier analysis of some 590 of the donors showed that most TCR beta V segments appeared in productive rearrangements either about 87% or about 30% of the time, which broadly matched IMGT annotations. Specific HLA alleles were associated with about 17,000 TCR beta sequences at a false discovery rate of 0.05 in a later analysis. This cohort had only TCR beta chains sequenced, and the lack of alpha or paired-chain data limited which features could be detected. In a later analysis, several top co-occurrence clusters were reported to appear linked to parvovirus B19, influenza, CMV and Epstein-Barr virus. Some IMGT-functional V segments, including TRBV6-2 and TRBV6-3, could not be distinguished by the 87-base-pair reads and were therefore excluded. Most CMV-associated TCR beta chains appeared to be HLA-restricted in a later analysis, and the HLA associations seemed to be driven largely by CMV exposure. Because some donors lacked HLA typing at each locus, the association tests relied only on the typed subset. The authors suggested that the approach could potentially be extended to other disease states and immunological phenotypes. For the cohort, immune exposure information was limited to CMV serostatus. A cluster of highly shared sequence variants was judged likely to represent a technical artifact of the sequencing pipeline. When HLA alleles, especially DR and DQ, strongly co-occurred, attributing TCR associations to individual alleles was difficult. Because counts were too low, under 20 rarely observed V segments, including chromosome 9 orphons, were left out of the earlier analysis of 500 to 650 of the donors. In a later analysis, TCR association rates were found to vary across HLA loci, with the most associated TCRs seen for DRB1 alleles and the fewest for HLA-C alleles. Linkage disequilibrium might explain the correlated functional status among segregating V segments, but an unknown experimental factor could not be excluded. Most TCR sequences were observed very rarely across donors, whereas some public TCRs were present in many individuals. Compared with equally common non-associated chains, HLA-associated TCR beta chains in a later analysis were more clonally expanded and had lower generation probabilities. A later genetic analysis reported fewer N-insertions in productive TCRs among donors in an Asian-associated ancestry cluster than the approximately 700-donor mean. A further reported finding was that TCR beta sequences accurately predicted the HLA-A and HLA-B alleles for most subjects in the first cohort. The classifier was reported to diagnose cytomegalovirus status with high specificity and sensitivity in both the original cohort and the validation cohort. A few of the identified cytomegalovirus-associated TCR beta chains were confirmed in vitro to be specific for cytomegalovirus antigens. Roughly uniform sequencing depth across donors was assumed in presence/absence analyses, although this assumption may not hold. V-gene and J-gene trimming of TCR beta chains was associated with a missense DCLRE1C variant in a later genetic analysis, and the association was replicated in an independent cohort. The study gave a list of 150 to 200 TCR beta chains associated with cytomegalovirus.

In total, approximately 700 healthy bone marrow donors made up the cohort. At the time of sampling, all cohort members were nominally healthy, though unrecorded immune exposures were likely present. The donor was CMV seronegative and was included in the group of a few hundred seronegative cohort members. A peripheral blood sample was collected from each donor, and TCR beta sequencing was performed on peripheral blood mononuclear cells. The Qiagen DNeasy Blood Extraction Kit was used to extract genomic DNA from the blood cell samples. The library came from the immunoSEQ multiplex PCR assay. A mixture of 60 forward primers for TCR Vbeta segments and 13 reverse primers for TCR Jbeta segments was used in the multiplex PCR. The CDR3 region of rearranged TCR beta genes was amplified from genomic DNA with a multiplex PCR assay. The Illumina HiSeq System was used to sequence the amplified TCR beta libraries as 87-base-pair reads. The published analysis was carried out like this. A later analysis counted about 76 million unique TCR beta chains across the 666 repertoires, and approximately 11 million of these chains were shared by at least two donors. Raw reads were error-corrected and collapsed into unique sequences with a nearest-neighbor algorithm that merged closely related sequences to remove PCR and sequencing errors. V, D and J gene segments were assigned by aligning CDR3 sequences to IMGT reference sequences. Each retained sequence needed at least a six-nucleotide match to both a V gene segment and a J gene segment. Rearrangements were called productive when the CDR3 lacked stop codons and stayed in frame with V and J; all others were non-productive. Following IMGT convention, CDR3 was defined as the stretch from the second conserved V-encoded cysteine up to the conserved J-encoded phenylalanine. Sequences without an unambiguous match to a single V gene segment were excluded from the earlier analysis of 587 of the donors. An earlier analysis of 500 to 700 of the donors classified V segments as functional when productive rearrangements were above 56.7% and as segregating when the standard deviation between donors was above 5%. A statistical classification framework was built for diagnosing cytomegalovirus status from the catalog of TCR beta chain sequences. In a later analysis, V and J genes were assigned by comparing TCR nucleotide sequences against IMGT/GENE-DB human TR gene sequences. The TCRdist pipeline was used in a later analysis to assign CDR3 sequences and most-parsimonious VDJ recombination scenarios. In a later analysis, every TCR beta chain was defined by the combination of its CDR3 amino acid sequence and its V-gene family, and reads without a unique V-gene family were dropped. To address suspected cross-contamination and a sequencing artifact, a later analysis removed approximately 600 highly shared, low-generation-probability nucleotide sequences. A later analysis calculated a clonal expansion index for each public chain from normalized within-repertoire ranks of inferred template counts. A later analysis computed generation probabilities with a VDJ recombination model fitted to out-of-frame rearrangements, and checked the results against IGoR. Hypergeometric tests were used in a later analysis to score TCR-TCR, TCR-HLA and TCR-CMV co-occurrence, with a repertoire-size bias correction applied to the TCR pairs. False discovery rates were estimated in a later analysis by permuting HLA or CMV assignments 20 times. A later analysis grouped co-occurring TCRs with DBSCAN, adding TCRdist sequence similarity when clustering within HLA-allele-positive subsets. Repertoires with fewer than 30,000 or more than 120,000 public chains were left out of co-occurrence clustering, as were about five repertoires with anomalous nucleotide sharing. In its TCRdb copy, this immuneACCESS table keeps in-frame sequences only and misses some clones. Where compared with another copy, unresolved V genes explain less than half of these, and the others have no known cause. V, J and clone size reflect that table, while D and trimming were determined from the DNA. In this sample the table shows about 190,000 clones, about four fifths of which occur a single time. The ten largest clones represent less than 2% of the sample.

On this clone itself: The antigen it recognizes is unknown. One base away there is no much larger clone; base qualities are not given.

The CDR3 has 13 amino acids, counting the end cysteine and phenylalanine. Left in the record is the CDR3 DNA by itself, 39 bases read in frame from the first base. Reading the germline V gene (reference sequence) gives CDR1 SEHNR and CDR2 FQNEAQ. V lost 4 bases and J lost 5 bases; the stretch between them is 11 bases long. Specimen: PBMCs. The chain is assembled from TRBV7-9 and TRBJ1-1; TRBD1 is possibly the D segment (5 matching bases). The source is a man between 18 and 35 years old in good health and CMV-seronegative. The CDR3 in this case is CASSSSGKTEAFF. The DNA sequence reads TGTGCCAGCAGCTCATCAGGGAAGACTGAAGCTTTCTTT.